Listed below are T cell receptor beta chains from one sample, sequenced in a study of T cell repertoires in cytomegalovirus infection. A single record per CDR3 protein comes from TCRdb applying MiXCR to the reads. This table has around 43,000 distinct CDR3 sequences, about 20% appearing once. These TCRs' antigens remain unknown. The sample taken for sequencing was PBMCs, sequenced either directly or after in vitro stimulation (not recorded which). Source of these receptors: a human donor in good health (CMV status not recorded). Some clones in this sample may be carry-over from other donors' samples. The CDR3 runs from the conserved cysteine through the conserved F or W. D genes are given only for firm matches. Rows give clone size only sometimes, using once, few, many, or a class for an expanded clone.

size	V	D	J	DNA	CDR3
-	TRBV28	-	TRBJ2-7	TGTGCCAGCGGAAATACCTACGAGCAGTACTTC	CASGNTYEQYF
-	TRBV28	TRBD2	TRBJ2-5	TGTGCCAGCAGGGCTAGCGGGGGGCTCGCCCAAGAGACCCAGTACTTC	CASRASGGLAQETQYF
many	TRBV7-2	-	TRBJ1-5	TGTGCCAGCAGCTTGGGACTCAACAATCAGCCCCAGCATTTT	CASSLGLNNQPQHF
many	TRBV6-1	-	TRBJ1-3	TGTGCCAGCTCGCTCTCACCCTCTGGAAACACCATATATTTT	CASSLSPSGNTIYF
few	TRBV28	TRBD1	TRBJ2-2	TGTGCCACCTACTTACGACAGGGGGCTATGAGGGAGCTGTTTTTT	CATYLRQGAMRELFF
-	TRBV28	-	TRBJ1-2	TGTGTCAGCAGCCAAAACAGAAGGGATGGCTACACCTTC	CVSSQNRRDGYTF
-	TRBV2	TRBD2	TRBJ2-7	TGTGCCAGCACCCGTCAGCGGGGGACCTACGAGCAGTACTTC	CASTRQRGTYEQYF
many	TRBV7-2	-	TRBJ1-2	TGTGCCAGCAGCTTAGCGCAGACGAATAACTATGGCTACACCTTC	CASSLAQTNNYGYTF
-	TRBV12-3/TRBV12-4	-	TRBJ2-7	TGTGCCAGCAGTCCAAGTTCGGGACGGCAGTACTTC	CASSPSSGRQYF
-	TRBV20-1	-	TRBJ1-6	TGCAGTGCCCCCCCACAGGGAATGAGCTCCTATAATTCACCCCTCCACTTT	CSAPPQGMSSYNSPLHF
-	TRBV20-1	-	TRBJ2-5	TGCAGTGCTAGAGGGATCCCCGGTCGGCAAGAGACCCAGTACTTC	CSARGIPGRQETQYF
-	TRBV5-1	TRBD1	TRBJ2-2	TGCGCCAGCAGGGATGGGACAGGCGCCCCCGGGGAGCTGTTTTTT	CASRDGTGAPGELFF
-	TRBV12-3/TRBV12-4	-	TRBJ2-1	TGTGCCAGCAGTTTTGGGGACTTCTCCTACAATGAGCAGTTCTTC	CASSFGDFSYNEQFF
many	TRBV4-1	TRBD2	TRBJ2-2	TGCGCCAGCAGCCAAGAGCCTAGCGGGAGTTTGAGGGAGCTGTTTTTT	CASSQEPSGSLRELFF
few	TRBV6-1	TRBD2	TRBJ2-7	TGTGCCAGCAGTTGGGGACTAGGGATTGCCTACGAGCAGTACTTC	CASSWGLGIAYEQYF
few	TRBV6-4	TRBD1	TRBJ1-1	TGTGCCAGCAGTGACCACCCGGAGGGGGCGAACACTGAAGCTTTCTTT	CASSDHPEGANTEAFF
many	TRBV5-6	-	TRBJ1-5	TGTGCCAGCAGCCTGACAGGCGTCAATCAGCCCCAGCATTTT	CASSLTGVNQPQHF
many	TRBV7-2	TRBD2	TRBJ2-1	TGTGCCAGCAGCCTAGCGGGGGCCTGGGACAATGAGCAGTTCTTC	CASSLAGAWDNEQFF
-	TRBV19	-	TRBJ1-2	TGTGCCAGCCGGTCACCGGGACGGAGTCCGGGGGGCTATGGCTACACCTTC	CASRSPGRSPGGYGYTF
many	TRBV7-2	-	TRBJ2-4	TGTGCCAGCAGCTTAGTCCGGGACGGAAACATTCAGTACTTC	CASSLVRDGNIQYF
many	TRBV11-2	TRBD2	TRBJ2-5	TGTGCCAGCAGCTCCTCCGGGACTACGGTGGGGACCCAGTACTTC	CASSSSGTTVGTQYF
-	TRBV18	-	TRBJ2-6	TGTGCCAGCTCACCCGGCTCTGGGGCCAACGTCCTGACTTTC	CASSPGSGANVLTF
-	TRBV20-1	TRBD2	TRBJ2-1	TGCAGTGCTAGAGATTGGGCTAGCGGGAGTGATGAGCAGTTCTTC	CSARDWASGSDEQFF
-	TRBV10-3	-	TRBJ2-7	TGTGCCATCAGGCCCAGCTCGGGCGAGCAGTACTTC	CAIRPSSGEQYF
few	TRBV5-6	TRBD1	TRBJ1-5	TGTGCCAGCAGCAAGGACAGGGTTCATCAGCCCCAGCATTTT	CASSKDRVHQPQHF
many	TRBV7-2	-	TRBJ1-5	TGTGCCAGCAGCCTTACTACAGCGCTGCGTGATCAGCCCCAGCATTTT	CASSLTTALRDQPQHF
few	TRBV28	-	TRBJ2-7	TGTGCCACCAGGAATGGGGCGGGGGCGTCCTACGAGCAGTACTTC	CATRNGAGASYEQYF
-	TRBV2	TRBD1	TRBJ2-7	TGTGCCAGCAGTTCGACAGGGCCCGAGCAGTACTTC	CASSSTGPEQYF
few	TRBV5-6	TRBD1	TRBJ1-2	TGTGCCAGCAGCTTACAGGGGTTCTATGGCTACACCTTC	CASSLQGFYGYTF
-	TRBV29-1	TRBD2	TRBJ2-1	TGCAGCGTGAACCCTAGCGGGGGGTTTGATGAGCAGTTCTTC	CSVNPSGGFDEQFF
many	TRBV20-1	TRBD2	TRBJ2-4	TGCAGTGCACCCAAAGCGGGCCTCCAATACGGGGGGAACATTCAGTACTTC	CSAPKAGLQYGGNIQYF
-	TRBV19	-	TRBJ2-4	TGTGCCAGTACGAGGGGGGCGCTGGGCAAAAACATTCAGTACTTC	CASTRGALGKNIQYF
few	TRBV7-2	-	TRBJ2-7	TGTGCCAGCAGCTTAGAGGGTCCGACCCCCTACGAGCAGTACTTC	CASSLEGPTPYEQYF
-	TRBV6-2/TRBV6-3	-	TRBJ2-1	TGTGCCAGCAGTTACGCGAGCCTAAATGAGCAGTTCTTC	CASSYASLNEQFF
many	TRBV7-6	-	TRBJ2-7	TGTGCCAGCAGCTTAAACCCTCTAGGGGAGCAGTACTTC	CASSLNPLGEQYF
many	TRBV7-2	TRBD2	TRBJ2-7	TGTGCCAGCAGCTTAGATATTTGGGGTCCCTTACGGGAGGGAGAAAACGAGCAGTACTTC	CASSLDIWGPLREGENEQYF
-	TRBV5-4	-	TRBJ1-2	TGTGCCAGCAGCGCCGGGACACCCTATGGCTACACCTTC	CASSAGTPYGYTF
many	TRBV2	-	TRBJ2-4	TGTGCCAGCACCGTCGGCAGGGAAAACATTCAGTACTTC	CASTVGRENIQYF
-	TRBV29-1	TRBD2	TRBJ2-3	TGCAGCGTTAAGCGGACTAGCGGCAGCACAGATACGCAGTATTTT	CSVKRTSGSTDTQYF
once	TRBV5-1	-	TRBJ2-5	TGCGCCAGCAGCTTGGAACCAGGGGAGACCCAGTACTTC	CASSLEPGETQYF
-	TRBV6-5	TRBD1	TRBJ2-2	TGTGCCAGCAACCCAGAGGGGACAGTGACCACCGGGGAGCTGTTTTTT	CASNPEGTVTTGELFF
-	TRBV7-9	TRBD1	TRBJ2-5	TGTGCCAGCAGCCCCCGGGACAGGGTGGAGGAGACCCAGTACTTC	CASSPRDRVEETQYF
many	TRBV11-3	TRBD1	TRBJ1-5	TGTGCCAGCAGCCCAAGACAGGGAGGCGTTTATAGCAATCAGCCCCAGCATTTT	CASSPRQGGVYSNQPQHF
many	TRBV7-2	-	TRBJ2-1	TGTGCCAGCAGTCGGACGGTCTCCTACAATGAGCAGTTCTTC	CASSRTVSYNEQFF
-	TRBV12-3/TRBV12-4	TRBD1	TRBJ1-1	TGTGCCAGCAGTGCTACAGGGGGAACTGAAGCTTTCTTT	CASSATGGTEAFF
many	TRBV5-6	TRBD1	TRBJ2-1	TGTGCCAGCAGCCTGGGACAGGGGAGTTACAATGAGCAGTTCTTC	CASSLGQGSYNEQFF
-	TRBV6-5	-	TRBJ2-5	TGTGCCAGCAGTCCTAGACTGGGACCCCAAGAGACCCAGTACTTC	CASSPRLGPQETQYF
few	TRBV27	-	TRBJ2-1	TGTGCCAGCAGTTTATCAACGGGGGCCTACAATGAGCAGTTCTTC	CASSLSTGAYNEQFF
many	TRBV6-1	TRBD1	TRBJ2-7	TGTGCCAGCAGTCGGACAGGGGGCCGGTACGAGCAGTACTTC	CASSRTGGRYEQYF
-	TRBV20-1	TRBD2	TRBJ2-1	TGCAGTGCTAGACCGAGCGGGAGATATAAATTCCCCGGTGAGCAGTTCTTC	CSARPSGRYKFPGEQFF
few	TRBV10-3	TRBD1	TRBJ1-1	TGTGCCATCAGTACCCGGACAGGGGGTGAGAACACTGAAGCTTTCTTT	CAISTRTGGENTEAFF
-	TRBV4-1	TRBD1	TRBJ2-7	TGCGCCAGCAGCCAAGAGAAGGTGACAGGGTTCAACGAGCAGTACTTC	CASSQEKVTGFNEQYF
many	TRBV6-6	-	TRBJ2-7	TGTGCCAGCAGCCGCGTCCAGAGCTCCTACGAGCAGTACTTC	CASSRVQSSYEQYF